This T cell receptor beta chain came from a study of blood T cell repertoires in COVID-19. In the study overall: Both acute and convalescent COVID-19 samples were obtained from the United States, Italy and Spain.

This clone was detected a few times. The same CDR3 arises from other DNA sequences in this sample as well. Each participant's cohort was designated according to participant-reported clinical history. Original handling: Using reference gene primer amplification, nucleated cell counts were estimated. Only in-frame clones appear in the TCRdb table, and some are missing; sequencing was by immunoSEQ multiplex PCR. The V and J calls and clone size are taken from that table; D and trimming were inferred from the DNA. The data contain 200,000 to 250,000 clones, 85% of them singletons. Germline V gene sequence: CDR1 SGHRS, CDR2 YFSETQ. V dropped 2 bases and J dropped 1; count of bases not matched to a gene: 1. The CDR3 covers 14 residues.

The origin of this receptor is a woman aged 50 to 60 with acute COVID-19. The genes are TRBV5-1 and TRBJ2-7, with TRBD1 matching over 9 bases. Input material: PBMCs or T cells enriched from blood (not recorded which). The CDR3: CASSFDRGSYEQYF. CDR3 bases: TGCGCCAGCAGCTTTGACAGGGGGTCCTACGAGCAGTACTTC.